The next 10 T cell receptor beta chains were all read from a single sample in a study of T cells in Graves' hyperthyroidism and ophthalmopathy. The TCR beta CDR3 regions underwent amplification using RNA transcripts as the source. The TCR CDR3 was amplified in a first-round RT-PCR using the HTBI primer set. TCRdb passed the multiplex PCR reads through MiXCR, listing each CDR3 protein once. Of approximately 560,000 distinct CDR3 sequences in the sample, under 60% were seen once. The sample taken for sequencing was peripheral blood or thyroid tissue (not recorded which). These receptor sequences come from a woman between 18 and 30 years old with Graves' hyperthyroidism.

Notes on this clonotype: With a much larger clone just one base away, this may be a read error. Likely a read error: the CDR3 ends without its conserved phenylalanine or tryptophan. This chain uses TRBV25-1 with TRBJ1-1, with D maybe TRBD1 (6 bases). V lost 7 bases to trimming and J lost 5 bases, with 11 bases between them. Germline V gene lookup returns CDR1 MGHDK and CDR2 SYGVNS. The CDR3 spans 12 residues. CDR3 in DNA: TGTGCCAGCAAGACAGGTTTGACTGAAGCTTTCTCT. Protein: CASKTGLTEAFS.

The chain combines TRBV19 with TRBJ2-7; D not resolved. Trimming removed 3 bases at V and 4 bases at J, with 13 bases between. The V gene's germline CDR1 is LNHDA and CDR2 SQIVND (reference sequence). The CDR3 covers 14 residues. The DNA for the CDR3 is TGTGCCAGTAGTATTTCTAGAGTAGGTTACGAGCAGTACTTC. Its protein product is CASSISRVGYEQYF.

The rearrangement uses TRBV7-2 and TRBJ1-5; no firm D call. The CDR3 extends over 14 amino acids. V lost 1 base, J lost 6 bases, and 10 bases lay in between. Per germline, CDR1 SGHTA and CDR2 FQGNSA. The CDR3 sequence: CASSLEVLAQPQHF. In DNA, the CDR3 is TGTGCCAGCAGCTTAGAGGTGCTTGCTCAGCCCCAGCATTTT. Full variable domain (missing parts from reference TRBV7-2 and TRBJ1-5): GAGVSQSPSNKVTEKGKDVELRCDPISGHTALYWYRQSLGQGLEFLIYFQGNSAPDKSGLPSDRFSAERTGGSVSTLTIQRTQQEDSAVYLCASSLEVLAQPQHFGDGTRLSIL.

This clonotype has just a few counts. The V call is TRBV19, the J call TRBJ2-7, with D perhaps being TRBD1 or TRBD2 (5 bases each). The CDR3 is made up of 13 amino acids. The V and J ends lost 3 bases and 3 bases respectively, with 9 bases between them. In germline, CDR1 is LNHDA, CDR2 SQIVND (reference sequence). This CDR3 is CASSIGGGYEQYF. The CDR3 DNA is TGTGCCAGTAGTATTGGGGGTGGCTACGAGCAGTACTTC. Drawing the rest from reference TRBV19 and TRBJ2-7, the complete variable domain is DGGITQSPKYLFRKEGQNVTLSCEQNLNHDAMYWYRQDPGQGLRLIYYSQIVNDFQKGDIAEGYSVSREKKESFPLTVTSAQKNPTAFYLCASSIGGGYEQYFGPGTRLTVT.

The chain couples TRBV29-1 to TRBJ2-5, with D perhaps matching TRBD2 (5 bases). Germline V gene lookup returns CDR1 SQVTM and CDR2 ANQGSEA. CDR3 length equals 13 residues. V dropped 6 bases and J dropped 5 bases, with 16 bases sitting between them. The CDR3, as DNA: TGCAGCGTGCCCCGGGGAAAGGCGGAGACCCAGTACTTC. Protein sequence: CSVPRGKAETQYF. Supplemented by reference TRBV29-1 and TRBJ2-5, the full variable domain reads SAVISQKPSRDICQRGTSLTIQCQVDSQVTMMFWYRQQPGQSLTLIATANQGSEATYESGFVIDKFPISRPNLTFSTLTVSNMSPEDSSIYLCSVPRGKAETQYFGPGTRLLVL.

Here the CDR3 DNA reads TGCAGTGCTAGAGCGTTAGTATTCTCTGGGGCCAACGTCCTGACTTTC. Its translation is CSARALVFSGANVLTF. The chain is built from TRBV20-1 and TRBJ2-6; D ambiguous. V was pared by 1 base and J by 0 bases, with 10 bases between. Germline loops: CDR1 DFQATT, CDR2 SNEGSKA (reference sequence). The length of the CDR3 is 16 residues.

This clonotype was seen once. This chain connects TRBV12-3 or TRBV12-4 to TRBJ2-3, with D possibly matching TRBD2 (6 bases). V was shortened by 2 bases and J by 0 bases, with 12 bases between the two germline ends. This CDR3 has 16 amino acids. The CDR3 protein is CASSLWTSGSTDTQYF. The CDR3 DNA follows: TGTGCCAGCAGTTTATGGACCAGCGGGAGCACAGATACGCAGTATTTT.

CDR3 region: CSARQGAYGELFF. For the CDR3, the DNA is TGCAGCGCTAGACAGGGGGCTTACGGGGAGCTGTTTTTT. The chain links TRBV29-1 to TRBJ2-2, with TRBD1 matching 10 bases. The CDR3 is 13 residues long. The germline V gene has CDR1 SQVTM and CDR2 ANQGSEA. Losses at the gene ends were 7 bases for V and 7 bases for J; bases not matched to a gene: 6.

The V call is TRBV15, the J call TRBJ2-3, with 11 positions matching TRBD2. This CDR3 contains 15 residues. Germline assignment: CDR1 LNHNV and CDR2 YYDKDF (reference sequence). Trimming removed 0 bases from V and 8 bases from J; junction bases left unmatched: 4. The CDR3 DNA follows: TGTGCCACCAGCAGAGAAGGGACTAGCGGAGCTACGCAGTATTTT. This translates into CATSREGTSGATQYF. The variable domain in full, completed from reference TRBV15 and TRBJ2-3, reads DAMVIQNPRYQVTQFGKPVTLSCSQTLNHNVMYWYQQKSSQAPKLLFHYYDKDFNNEADTPDNFQSRRPNTSFCFLDIRSPGLGDTAMYLCATSREGTSGATQYFGPGTRLTVL.

This rearrangement joins TRBV2 to TRBJ1-6; 7 bases align to TRBD1. The CDR3 length is 15 residues. Per germline, CDR1 SNHLY and CDR2 FYNNEI. Unmatched junction bases numbered 10, after V lost 11 bases and J lost 3 bases. CDR3 loop: CAASDGQDYNSPLHF. CDR3 nucleotides: TGTGCCGCCAGTGATGGACAGGACTATAATTCACCCCTCCACTTT.